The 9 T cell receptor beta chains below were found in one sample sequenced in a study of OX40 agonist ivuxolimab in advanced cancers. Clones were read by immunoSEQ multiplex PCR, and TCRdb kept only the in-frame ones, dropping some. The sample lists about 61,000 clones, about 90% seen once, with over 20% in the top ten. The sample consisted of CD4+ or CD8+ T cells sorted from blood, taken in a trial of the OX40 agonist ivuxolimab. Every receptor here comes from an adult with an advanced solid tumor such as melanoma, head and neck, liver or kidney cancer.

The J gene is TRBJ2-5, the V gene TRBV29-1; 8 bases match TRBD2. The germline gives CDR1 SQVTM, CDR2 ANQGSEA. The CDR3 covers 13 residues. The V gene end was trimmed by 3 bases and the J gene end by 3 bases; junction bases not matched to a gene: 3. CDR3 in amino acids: CSVDRAGEETQYF. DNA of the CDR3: TGCAGCGTTGACAGAGCGGGAGAAGAGACCCAGTACTTC. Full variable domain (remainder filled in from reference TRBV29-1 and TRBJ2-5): SAVISQKPSRDICQRGTSLTIQCQVDSQVTMMFWYRQQPGQSLTLIATANQGSEATYESGFVIDKFPISRPNLTFSTLTVSNMSPEDSSIYLCSVDRAGEETQYFGPGTRLLVL.

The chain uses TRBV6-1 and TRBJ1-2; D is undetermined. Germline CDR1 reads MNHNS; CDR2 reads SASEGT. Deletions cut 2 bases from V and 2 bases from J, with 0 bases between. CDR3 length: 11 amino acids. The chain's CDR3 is CASSENYGYTF. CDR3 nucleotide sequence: TGTGCCAGCAGTGAAAACTATGGCTACACCTTC.

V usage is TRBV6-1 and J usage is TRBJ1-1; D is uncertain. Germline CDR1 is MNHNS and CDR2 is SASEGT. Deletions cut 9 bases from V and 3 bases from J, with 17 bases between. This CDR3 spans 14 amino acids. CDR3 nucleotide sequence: TGTGCCAGTTGTAATGGCCACCCGGACACTGAAGCTTTCTTT. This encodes CASCNGHPDTEAFF.

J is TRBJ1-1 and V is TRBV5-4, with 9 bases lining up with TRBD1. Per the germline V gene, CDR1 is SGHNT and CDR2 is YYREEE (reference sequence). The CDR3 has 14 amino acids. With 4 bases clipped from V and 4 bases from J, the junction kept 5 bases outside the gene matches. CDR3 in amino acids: CASSKTGGGTEAFF. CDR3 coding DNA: TGTGCCAGCAGCAAGACAGGGGGAGGCACTGAAGCTTTCTTT.

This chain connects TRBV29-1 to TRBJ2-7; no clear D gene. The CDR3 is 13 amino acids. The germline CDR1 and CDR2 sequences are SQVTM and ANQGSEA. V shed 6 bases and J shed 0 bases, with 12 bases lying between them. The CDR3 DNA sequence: TGCAGCGTCGGTACGGCGAGCTCCTACGAGCAGTACTTC. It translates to CSVGTASSYEQYF.

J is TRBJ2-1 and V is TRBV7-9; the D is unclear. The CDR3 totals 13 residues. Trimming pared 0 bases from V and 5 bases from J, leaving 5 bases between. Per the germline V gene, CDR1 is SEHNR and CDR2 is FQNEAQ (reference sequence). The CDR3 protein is CASSLAWDNEQFF. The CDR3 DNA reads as TGTGCCAGCAGCTTAGCCTGGGACAATGAGCAGTTCTTC.

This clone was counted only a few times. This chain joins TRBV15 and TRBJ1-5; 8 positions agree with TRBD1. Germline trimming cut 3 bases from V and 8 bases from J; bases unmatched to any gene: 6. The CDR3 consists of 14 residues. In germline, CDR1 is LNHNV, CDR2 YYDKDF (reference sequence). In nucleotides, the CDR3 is TGTGCCACCAGCAGGGGACAGGATTTTGAGCCCCAGCATTTT. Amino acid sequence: CATSRGQDFEPQHF.

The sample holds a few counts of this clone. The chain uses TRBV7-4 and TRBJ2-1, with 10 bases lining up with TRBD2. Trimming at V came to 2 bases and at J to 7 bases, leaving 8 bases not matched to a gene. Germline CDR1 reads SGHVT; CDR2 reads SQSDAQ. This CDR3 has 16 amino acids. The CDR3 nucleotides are TGTGCCAGCAGCTTAATCGCTAGCGGGGGAATTAATGAGCAGTTCTTC. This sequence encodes CASSLIASGGINEQFF.

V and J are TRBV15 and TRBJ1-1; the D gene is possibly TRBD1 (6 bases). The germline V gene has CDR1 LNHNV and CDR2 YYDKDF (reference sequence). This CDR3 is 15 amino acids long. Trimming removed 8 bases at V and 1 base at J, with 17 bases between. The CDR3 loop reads CATSYTGTSNTEAFF. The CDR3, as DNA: TGTGCCACCTCCTACACCGGGACATCGAACACTGAAGCTTTCTTT.